Listed below are T cell receptor beta chains from one sample, sequenced in a study of shared T cell receptors in the human thymus. Repertoires were generated with immunoSEQ multiplex PCR, while TCRdb's copy carries only in-frame clones and drops some. The table lists 550,000 to 800,000 clones, approximately 85% of them singletons. These data also formed part of another study, on human thymus T cells.

Input material: thymocytes. These receptors were obtained from a girl younger than two with a congenital heart defect. Each CDR3 is given with its conserved first and last residue. D genes are given only for firm matches. Clone size is given for some rows only: seen once, a few or many times, or a class if the clone is expanded.

>TRBD1|TRBV9|TRBJ1-4|-
CASSVHDPRTGGDEKLFF
TGTGCCAGCAGCGTACACGACCCTAGGACAGGGGGCGATGAAAAACTGTTTTTT
>TRBD2|TRBV6-1|TRBJ2-7|few
CASSCTSGGYEQYF
TGTGCCAGCAGTTGTACTAGCGGGGGCTACGAGCAGTACTTC
>-|TRBV5-6|TRBJ1-5|-
CASSLALYQPQHF
TGTGCCAGCAGCTTGGCCCTATATCAGCCCCAGCATTTT
>TRBD2|TRBV19|TRBJ2-7|-
CASSINAGGSYEQYF
TGTGCCAGTAGTATCAATGCGGGGGGCTCCTACGAGCAGTACTTC
>-|TRBV19|TRBJ1-6|-
CASTLSSYNSPLHF
TGTGCCAGTACGCTAAGCTCCTATAATTCACCCCTCCACTTT
>TRBD2|TRBV7-2|TRBJ2-5|-
CASSYLSGTSLPQYF
TGTGCCAGCAGTTATCTATCCGGGACTAGTCTTCCCCAGTACTTC
>-|TRBV6-1|TRBJ1-2|-
CASSLGGTPNYGYTF
TGTGCCAGCAGCCTCGGGGGGACACCTAACTATGGCTACACCTTC
>-|TRBV7-2|TRBJ1-2|-
CASSLVLGPGKGYTF
TGTGCCAGCAGCTTAGTATTGGGGCCAGGGAAGGGCTACACCTTC
>-|TRBV15|TRBJ1-3|-
CATSPPPQGLGNTIYF
TGTGCCACCAGCCCGCCTCCTCAGGGGCTCGGTAACACCATATATTTT
>TRBD2|TRBV27|TRBJ2-3|-
CASSPTTSGGRIDTQYF
TGTGCCAGCAGTCCGACCACTAGCGGGGGTCGGATAGATACGCAGTATTTT
>-|TRBV14|TRBJ2-5|-
CASSLKSARGGETQYF
TGTGCCAGCAGCCTCAAATCTGCGAGGGGGGGAGAGACCCAGTACTTC
>TRBD1|TRBV4-1|TRBJ1-5|-
CASSQSAGTGGRQPQHF
TGCGCCAGCAGCCAATCCGCCGGGACAGGGGGCAGACAGCCCCAGCATTTT
>-|TRBV5-1|TRBJ1-6|-
CASSFVRTGGLLGLSNSPLHF
TGCGCCAGCAGCTTTGTCCGAACTGGGGGGTTACTCGGACTTAGTAATTCACCCCTCCACTTT
>-|TRBV27|TRBJ2-7|-
CASSLGRYYEQYF
TGTGCCAGCAGTTTGGGGAGATACTACGAGCAGTACTTC
>-|TRBV29-1|TRBJ1-2|-
CSVAVSEAANYGYTF
TGCAGCGTTGCGGTCTCTGAGGCAGCTAACTATGGCTACACCTTC
>-|TRBV5-4|TRBJ2-7|-
CASSSGLNYEQYF
TGTGCCAGCAGCAGCGGACTAAACTACGAGCAGTACTTC
>TRBD2|TRBV5-1|TRBJ2-1|once
CATGRAGGRYNEQFF
TGCGCCACCGGGCGAGCGGGGGGCCGTTACAATGAGCAGTTCTTC